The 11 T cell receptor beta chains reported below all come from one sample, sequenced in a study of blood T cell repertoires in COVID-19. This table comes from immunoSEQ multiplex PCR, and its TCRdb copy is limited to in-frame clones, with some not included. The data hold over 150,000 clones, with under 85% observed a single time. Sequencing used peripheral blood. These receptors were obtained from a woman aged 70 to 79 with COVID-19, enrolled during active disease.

The DNA for the CDR3 is TGTGCCAGCAGTTTATCGACAGGACCTAACTATGGCTACACCTTC. Its translation is CASSLSTGPNYGYTF. The rearrangement joins TRBV27 to TRBJ1-2; a weak D match, TRBD1 (6 bases). The CDR3 extends over 15 amino acids. Per the germline V gene, CDR1 is MNHEY and CDR2 is SMNVEV (reference sequence). Trimming left V 0 bases short and J 0 bases short, with 8 bases between.

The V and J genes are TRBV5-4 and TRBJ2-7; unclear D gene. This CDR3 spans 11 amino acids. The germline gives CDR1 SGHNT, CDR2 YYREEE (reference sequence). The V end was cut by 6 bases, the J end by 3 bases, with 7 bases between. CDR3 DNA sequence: TGTGCCAGCATCTGGCACTACGAGCAGTACTTC. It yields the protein CASIWHYEQYF.

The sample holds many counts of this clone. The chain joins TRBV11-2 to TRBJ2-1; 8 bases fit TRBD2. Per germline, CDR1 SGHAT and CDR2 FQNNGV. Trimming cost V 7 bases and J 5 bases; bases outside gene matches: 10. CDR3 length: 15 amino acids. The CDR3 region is CASTLGVAGNNEQFF. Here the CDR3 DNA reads TGTGCCAGCACTCTGGGGGTAGCGGGAAACAATGAGCAGTTCTTC.

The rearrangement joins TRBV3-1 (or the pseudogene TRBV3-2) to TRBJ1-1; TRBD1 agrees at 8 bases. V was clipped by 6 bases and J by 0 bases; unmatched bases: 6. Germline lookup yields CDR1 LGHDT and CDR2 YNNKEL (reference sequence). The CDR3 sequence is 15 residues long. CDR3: CASRSDRGMNTEAFF. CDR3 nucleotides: TGTGCCAGCAGATCCGACAGGGGCATGAACACTGAAGCTTTCTTT.

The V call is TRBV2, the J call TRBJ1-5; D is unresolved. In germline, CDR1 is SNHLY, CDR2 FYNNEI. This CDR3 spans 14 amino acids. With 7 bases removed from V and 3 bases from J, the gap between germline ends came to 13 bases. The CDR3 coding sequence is TGTGCCAGCAAGGCAGGCCGGCCCAATCAGCCCCAGCATTTT. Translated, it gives CASKAGRPNQPQHF.

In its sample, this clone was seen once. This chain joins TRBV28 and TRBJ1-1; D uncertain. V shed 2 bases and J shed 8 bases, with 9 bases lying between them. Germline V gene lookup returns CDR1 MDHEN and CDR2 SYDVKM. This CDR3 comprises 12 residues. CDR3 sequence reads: CASSLIQSEAFF. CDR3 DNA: TGTGCCAGCAGTTTAATACAGTCGGAAGCTTTCTTT. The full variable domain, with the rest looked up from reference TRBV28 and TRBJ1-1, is DVKVTQSSRYLVKRTGEKVFLECVQDMDHENMFWYRQDPGLGLRLIYFSYDVKMKEKGDIPEGYSVSREKKERFSLILESASTNQTSMYLCASSLIQSEAFFGQGTRLTVV.

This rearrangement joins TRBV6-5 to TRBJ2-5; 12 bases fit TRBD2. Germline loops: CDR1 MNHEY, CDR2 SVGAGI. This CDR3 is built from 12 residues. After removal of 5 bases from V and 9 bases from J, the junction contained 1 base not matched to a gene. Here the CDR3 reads CASSPSGRAQYF. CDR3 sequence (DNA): TGTGCCAGCAGTCCTAGCGGGAGGGCCCAGTACTTC.

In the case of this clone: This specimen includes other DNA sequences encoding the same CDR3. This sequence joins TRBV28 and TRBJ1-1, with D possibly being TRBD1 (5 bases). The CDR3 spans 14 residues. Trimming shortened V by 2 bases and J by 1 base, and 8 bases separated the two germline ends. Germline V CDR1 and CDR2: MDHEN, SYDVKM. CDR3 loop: CASSLGGGNTEAFF. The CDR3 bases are TGTGCCAGCAGTTTAGGCGGGGGGAACACTGAAGCTTTCTTT. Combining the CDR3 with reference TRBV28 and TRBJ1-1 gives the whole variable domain DVKVTQSSRYLVKRTGEKVFLECVQDMDHENMFWYRQDPGLGLRLIYFSYDVKMKEKGDIPEGYSVSREKKERFSLILESASTNQTSMYLCASSLGGGNTEAFFGQGTRLTVV.

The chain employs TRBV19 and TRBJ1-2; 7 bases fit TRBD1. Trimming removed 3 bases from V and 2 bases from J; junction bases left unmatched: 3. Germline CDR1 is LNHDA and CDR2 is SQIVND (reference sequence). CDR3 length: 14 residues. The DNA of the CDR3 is TGTGCCAGTAGTATTTCACAGGGGAACTATGGCTACACCTTC. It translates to CASSISQGNYGYTF.

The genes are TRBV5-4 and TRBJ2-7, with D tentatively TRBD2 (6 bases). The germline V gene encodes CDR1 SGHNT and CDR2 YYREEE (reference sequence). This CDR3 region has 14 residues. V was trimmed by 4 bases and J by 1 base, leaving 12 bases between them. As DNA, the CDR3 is TGTGCCAGCAGCCGAGTGGCGGGGTCCTACGAGCAGTACTTC. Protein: CASSRVAGSYEQYF.

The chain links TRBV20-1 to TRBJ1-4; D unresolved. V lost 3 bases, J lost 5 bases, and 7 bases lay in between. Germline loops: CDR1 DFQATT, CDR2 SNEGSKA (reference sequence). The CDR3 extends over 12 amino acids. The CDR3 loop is CSASWLNEKLFF. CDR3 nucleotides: TGCAGTGCTAGTTGGCTCAATGAAAAACTGTTTTTT.